This T cell receptor beta chain came from a study of T cell responses to AZD1222 COVID-19 vaccine. The germline V and J ends were trimmed by 3 bases and 4 bases, with 7 bases remaining between them. The CDR3 is 13 residues long. Germline V lookup: CDR1 SNHLY, CDR2 FYNNEI. Here immunoSEQ multiplex PCR was the method, and the copy in TCRdb shows in-frame clones only, minus some. The sample shows tens of thousands of clones, approximately 86% of them seen only once. Specimen: peripheral blood, collected 28 days after the second AZD1222 dose. This chain connects TRBV2 to TRBJ1-5; D is uncertain. The clonotype comes from an adult who received the AZD1222 COVID-19 vaccine. Here the CDR3 reads CASSDLSNQPQHF. The CDR3 bases are TGTGCCAGCAGTGACCTATCTAATCAGCCCCAGCATTTT.